Listed below are T cell receptor beta chains from one sample, sequenced in a study of cytomegalovirus exposure and HLA in healthy donors. The assay was immunoSEQ multiplex PCR, and TCRdb's table has in-frame clones only and misses some. In the table there are about 110,000 clones, just under 75% of which are singletons. Input material: PBMCs. These receptors were obtained from a man aged 50 to 60 in good health and CMV-seropositive. CDR3s include the opening cysteine and the closing phenylalanine or tryptophan. The D gene is left open where the match is weak. Size tells how often a clone was seen (once, few, many) or the class of an expanded clone, and some rows leave it out.

V gene	D gene	J gene	clone size	CDR3 DNA	CDR3 protein
TRBV9	TRBD1	TRBJ2-2	-	TGTGCCAGCAGCTGGGCGGGACAGGCTAACACCGGGGAGCTGTTTTTT	CASSWAGQANTGELFF
TRBV10-3	TRBD1	TRBJ2-2	-	TGTGCCATGTCGCCAGGGGGGAACACCGGGGAGCTGTTTTTT	CAMSPGGNTGELFF
TRBV11-2	-	TRBJ1-1	-	TGTGCCAGCAGCTTTCCCGGGGGAACTGAAGCTTTCTTT	CASSFPGGTEAFF
TRBV7-9	-	TRBJ2-7	-	TGTGCCAGCAGCCTGCAGGGGAACCGCTCCTACGAGCAGTACTTC	CASSLQGNRSYEQYF
TRBV5-1	-	TRBJ2-1	-	TGCGCCAGCAGCCCGAGGCAAGTCCTCAATGAGCAGTTCTTC	CASSPRQVLNEQFF
TRBV5-1	-	TRBJ1-1	-	TGCGCCAGCAGTTTCACCGGACAGATGAACACTGAAGCTTTCTTT	CASSFTGQMNTEAFF
TRBV6-4	-	TRBJ2-6	-	TGTGCCACCTCTCCTGGGCCCGGGGCCAACGTCCTGACTTTC	CATSPGPGANVLTF
TRBV19	TRBD1	TRBJ1-2	-	TGTGCCAGTAGTAACAGGGACAGGGAGACGGATGGCTACACCTTC	CASSNRDRETDGYTF
TRBV2	TRBD2	TRBJ2-1	-	TGTGCCAGCAGTGATGTGGTTAGCGGGGGCTTTAATGAGCAGTTCTTC	CASSDVVSGGFNEQFF
TRBV2	TRBD2	TRBJ2-2	-	TGTGCCAGTGCCGGGACTAGCGTCACCGGGGAGCTGTTTTTT	CASAGTSVTGELFF
TRBV5-1	TRBD1	TRBJ1-1	-	TGCGCCAGCAGCCCCGCGCAGGGGGTAGGGACTGAAGCTTTCTTT	CASSPAQGVGTEAFF
TRBV19	TRBD1	TRBJ1-1	-	TGTGCCAGTAGTTTTGACAGGGATACTGAAGCTTTCTTT	CASSFDRDTEAFF
TRBV5-1	-	TRBJ2-1	once	TGCGCCAGCAGCTTGGACAGTCCACCTCAGTTCTTC	CASSLDSPPQFF
TRBV2	-	TRBJ2-7	-	TGTGCCAGCAGTCCTACCAGGGGTGGAGAGCAGTACTTC	CASSPTRGGEQYF
TRBV6-4	TRBD2	TRBJ2-1	-	TGTGCCAGCAGTGACTCGACTAGCACTGAGCAGTTCTTC	CASSDSTSTEQFF
TRBV30	TRBD2	TRBJ2-5	-	TGTGCCTGGACCAGCGGGAGCAAAGAGACCCAGTACTTC	CAWTSGSKETQYF
TRBV15	TRBD2	TRBJ2-1	-	TGTGCCACCAGCAACGGGGGGAGCTCCTACAATGAGCAGTTCTTC	CATSNGGSSYNEQFF
TRBV5-1	TRBD1	TRBJ1-2	few	TGCGCCAGCAGCCCCAGGACAGGGCCGGTTTATGGCTACACCTTC	CASSPRTGPVYGYTF
TRBV19	-	TRBJ1-5	few	TGTGCCAGTAGTATCAGGCAGGGTGGCCAGCCCCAGCATTTT	CASSIRQGGQPQHF
TRBV18	TRBD2	TRBJ2-7	-	TGTGCCAGCTCACCGACTAGCGGGAGTAACGAGCAGTACTTC	CASSPTSGSNEQYF
TRBV6-5	TRBD1	TRBJ1-2	-	TGTGCCAGCAGGGTAACAGGGGGTAGTAAAGGCTACACCTTC	CASRVTGGSKGYTF
TRBV9	-	TRBJ1-5	-	TGTGCCGGCAGCGTACGAGGGTCCGGCAATCAGCCCCAGCATTTT	CAGSVRGSGNQPQHF
TRBV7-9	TRBD1	TRBJ2-1	once	TGTGCCAGCAGCCTTTGGGGGACAGGGAGGAATGAGCAGTTCTTC	CASSLWGTGRNEQFF
TRBV7-9	-	TRBJ2-2	-	TGTGCCAGCAGGTTTGGGACACCCCAGAACACCGGGGAGCTGTTTTTT	CASRFGTPQNTGELFF
TRBV5-1	TRBD1	TRBJ2-7	-	TGCGCCAGCAGCCCGGGGACAGTTCTCTCCTACGAGCAGTACTTC	CASSPGTVLSYEQYF
TRBV19	-	TRBJ1-2	-	TGTGCCAGTAGAGCAGGGTCCTCCTATAGAAACTATGGCTACACCTTC	CASRAGSSYRNYGYTF
TRBV11-2	TRBD2	TRBJ2-1	-	TGTGCCAGCAGCCCTTGGACTAGCGGGGAGGGGTTCTTC	CASSPWTSGEGFF
TRBV5-4	TRBD2	TRBJ2-3	-	TGTGCCAGCAGTCGTAGCGGGGGGATTACAGATACGCAGTATTTT	CASSRSGGITDTQYF
TRBV9	-	TRBJ2-7	-	TGTGCCAGCAGCGTAGGTAACCTAGCGAGCGAGCAGTACTTC	CASSVGNLASEQYF
TRBV2	TRBD2	TRBJ2-2	-	TGTGCCAGCAGTGGCGATAGCGGGGGGACCACCGGGGAGCTGTTTTTT	CASSGDSGGTTGELFF
TRBV7-8	-	TRBJ2-2	-	TGTGCCAGCAGCTCCCGGAAGACGCCGGGCCTACAAGCGGCCGGGGAGCTGTTTTTT	CASSSRKTPGLQAAGELFF
TRBV7-8	TRBD1	TRBJ2-7	-	TGTGCCAGCAGCTTAGACAGGGGCAGTGGCGAGCAGTACTTC	CASSLDRGSGEQYF
TRBV10-3	TRBD1	TRBJ1-1	-	TGTGCCATCACCGGGACAGGGAGCACTGAAGCTTTCTTT	CAITGTGSTEAFF
TRBV5-4	TRBD1	TRBJ1-2	-	TGTGCCAGCAGCTTGGCCGACAGGGGTTATGGCTACACCTTC	CASSLADRGYGYTF
TRBV5-1	-	TRBJ2-3	-	TGCGCCAGCAGCTTGGGGCAGGGGGGAGCAGATACGCAGTATTTT	CASSLGQGGADTQYF